Below, 27 T cell receptor beta chains from the same sample are listed, as sequenced in a study of T cells after yellow fever vaccination. TCRdb independently ran MiXCR on the 5' RACE reads; one entry per CDR3 protein. The sample gives 180,000 or so distinct CDR3 sequences, approximately 10% of which show up once; roughly a third is in the top ten. Sequenced material: CD8+ T cells sorted from PBMCs, taken 15 days after the yellow fever booster vaccination. Every receptor here comes from a man between 18 and 35 years old who received the YFV17D yellow fever vaccine.

This clonotype was seen a handful of times. V and J are TRBV9 and TRBJ2-5; D not certain. V was trimmed by 3 bases and J by 5 bases, leaving 11 bases between them. The CDR3 has 13 residues. Germline V gene data show CDR1 as SGDLS and CDR2 as YYNGEE. For the CDR3, the DNA is TGTGCCAGCAGCGCCCGATCTCGTGAGACCCAGTACTTC. Amino acid sequence: CASSARSRETQYF.

The J gene is TRBJ2-7, the V gene TRBV6-2 or TRBV6-3; D might be TRBD1 (7 bases). CDR3 size: 13 residues. Germline V gene sequence: CDR1 MNHEY, CDR2 SVGEGT. Trimming took 10 bases from V and 2 from J, leaving 15 bases between them. CDR3 region: CATSRGATYEQYF. CDR3 DNA sequence: TGTGCCACCAGCAGGGGGGCTACCTACGAGCAGTACTTC.

This clonotype was picked up a small number of times. This sequence joins TRBV5-6 and TRBJ2-7; 7 nucleotides align to TRBD1. The CDR3 has 14 amino acids. Germline lookup yields CDR1 SGHDT and CDR2 YYEEEE. With 3 bases clipped from V and 1 base from J, the junction kept 4 bases outside the gene matches. The CDR3 nucleotides read TGTGCCAGCAGCTCCACGACAGGGTCCTACGAGCAGTACGTC. Protein sequence: CASSSTTGSYEQYV.

Many counts were recorded for this clonotype. The chain joins TRBV7-9 to TRBJ2-7, with a weak D call TRBD2 (5 bases). This CDR3 is 17 amino acids long. Germline CDR1 and CDR2: SEHNR and FQNEAQ (reference sequence). V lost 0 bases and J 0 bases, leaving 15 bases between the germline ends. CDR3 loop: CASSLAEGSVSSYEQYF. The CDR3, as DNA: TGTGCCAGCAGCTTAGCCGAGGGTAGCGTCAGCTCCTACGAGCAGTACTTC.

The chain couples TRBV4-1 to TRBJ2-2, with D tentatively TRBD1 or TRBD2 (5 bases each). The CDR3 contains 14 residues. The germline CDR1 and CDR2 sequences are MGHRA and YSYEKL. Trimming pared 5 bases from V and 7 bases from J, leaving 14 bases between. CDR3 sequence: CASSSEGISGELFF. In DNA, the CDR3 is TGCGCCAGCAGCTCCGAGGGGATCAGCGGGGAGCTGTTTTTT.

The rearrangement links TRBV27 to TRBJ2-7; the match to TRBD1 covers 12 bases. The CDR3 has 15 residues. J lost 6 bases, V lost 0 bases, and 3 bases had no gene match. The germline CDR1 and CDR2 sequences are MNHEY and SMNVEV (reference sequence). CDR3 in amino acids: CASSLSGQGAGEQYF. Here the CDR3 DNA reads TGTGCCAGCAGTTTATCGGGACAGGGGGCGGGCGAGCAGTACTTC.

A remark on this clonotype: Possible read error: a much larger clone is one base away. The chain has TRBV15 and TRBJ2-3; D is ambiguous. CDR3 length: 13 residues. Germline CDR1 and CDR2: LNHNV and YYDKDF (reference sequence). CDR3 sequence reads: CATRRGSTDTQYF. For the CDR3, the DNA is TGTGCCACCAGAAGAGGTAGCACAGATACGCAGTATTTT.

This chain uses TRBV4-1 with TRBJ1-2; maybe TRBD1 (5 bases). CDR3 size: 16 residues. Trimming left V 1 base short and J 4 bases short, with 16 bases between. Per germline, CDR1 MGHRA and CDR2 YSYEKL. The CDR3 nucleotides read TGCGCCAGCAGCCAAGGTTCCGGGGCGCTTTTCTATGGCTACACCTTC. Translation: CASSQGSGALFYGYTF.

V and J are TRBV6-5 and TRBJ2-5, with D tentatively TRBD2 (5 bases). Trimming shortened V by 1 base and J by 3 bases, and 9 bases separated the two germline ends. This CDR3 spans 14 amino acids. Germline V gene data show CDR1 as MNHEY and CDR2 as SVGAGI. The CDR3 DNA is TGTGCCAGCAGTTACTATGAGGGAGAAGAGACCCAGTACTTC. It encodes CASSYYEGEETQYF.

J is TRBJ1-4 and V is TRBV14, with D tentatively TRBD1 (6 bases). Germline V gene data show CDR1 as SGHDN and CDR2 as FVKESK. V lost 1 base and J 2 bases, leaving 8 bases between the germline ends. This CDR3 comprises 15 residues. In nucleotides, the CDR3 is TGTGCCAGCAGCCAAGTCAGGGGCACTAATGAAAAACTGTTTTTT. Residues: CASSQVRGTNEKLFF.

V usage is TRBV28 and J usage is TRBJ2-7; D is uncertain. The CDR3 runs to 13 residues. Germline assignment: CDR1 MDHEN and CDR2 SYDVKM. Trimming left V 4 bases short and J 2 bases short, with 9 bases between. The CDR3 sequence is CASSSGSPYEQYF. DNA of the CDR3: TGTGCCAGCAGTTCAGGTTCTCCCTACGAGCAGTACTTC.

In DNA form, the CDR3 reads TGCAGTGCGAAGCAGGCTCTATACAATGAGCAGTTCTTC. Translating gives CSAKQALYNEQFF. The chain combines TRBV20-1 with TRBJ2-1; D is ambiguous. The CDR3 consists of 13 residues. Germline CDR1 and CDR2: DFQATT and SNEGSKA (reference sequence). Trimming stripped 6 bases from V and 4 bases from J, with 13 bases between.

This clonotype was seen more than once but under ten times. The rearrangement joins TRBV11-2 to TRBJ2-3; D uncertain. This CDR3 is built from 14 residues. Trimming took 7 bases from V and 6 from J, leaving 17 bases between them. CDR1 SGHAT and CDR2 FQNNGV come from the germline V gene. The CDR3 nucleotides read TGTGCCAGCAACTTTATCCGGCGGCCGGATACGCAGTATTTT. As protein: CASNFIRRPDTQYF.

This clonotype was found once. The chain employs TRBV6-1 and TRBJ2-4; 9 bases fit TRBD2. Germline V gives CDR1 MNHNS, CDR2 SASEGT. This CDR3 has 18 residues. V was clipped by 4 bases and J by 0 bases; unmatched bases: 10. The CDR3: CASSVGFSGGLAKNIQYF. CDR3 nucleotide sequence: TGTGCCAGCAGTGTAGGGTTTAGCGGGGGTTTAGCCAAAAACATTCAGTACTTC.

The CDR3 bases are TGTGCCAGCAGCCAAGAAGTTATCGGGGGAGTTTTCGGTGAGCAGTTCTTC. Translated, it gives CASSQEVIGGVFGEQFF. The rearrangement uses TRBV4-2 and TRBJ2-1, with D perhaps matching TRBD2 (6 bases). Trimming shortened V by 0 bases and J by 9 bases, and 21 bases separated the two germline ends. The CDR3 consists of 17 residues. Germline loops: CDR1 LGHNA, CDR2 YNFKEQ.

The chain has TRBV14 and TRBJ2-3, with D perhaps given as TRBD1 or TRBD2 (5 bases each). Germline CDR1 is SGHDN and CDR2 is FVKESK. V was pared by 6 bases and J by 6 bases, with 19 bases between. This CDR3 contains 15 residues. The CDR3 region has the DNA TGTGCCAGCAGGACGGGACCAAAGGACCCGGATACGCAGTATTTT. Translation: CASRTGPKDPDTQYF.

The V call is TRBV2, the J call TRBJ2-3; D remains unclear. The germline V gene has CDR1 SNHLY and CDR2 FYNNEI. The CDR3 covers 15 residues. V lost 1 base to trimming and J lost 4 bases, with 12 bases between them. The CDR3, as DNA: TGTGCCAGCAGTGAAGGGCCCAGAGAACCAGATACGCAGTATTTT. Translated, it gives CASSEGPREPDTQYF.

The V and J genes are TRBV6-6 and TRBJ2-7; D gene ambiguous. Germline CDR1 reads MNHNY; CDR2 reads SVGAGI (reference sequence). Deletions cut 2 bases from V and 7 bases from J, with 12 bases between. The CDR3 runs 13 residues. The DNA of the CDR3 is TGTGCCAGCAGTTACCAGGCTTCCCCGGAGCAGTACGTC. It translates to CASSYQASPEQYV.

This chain connects TRBV5-5 to TRBJ2-1, with a weak D call TRBD2 (6 bases). Per germline, CDR1 SGHKS and CDR2 YYEKEE (reference sequence). The CDR3 totals 14 residues. V shed 4 bases and J shed 5 bases, with 13 bases lying between them. The CDR3: CASSAPGRNNEQFF. CDR3 bases: TGTGCCAGCAGCGCGCCAGGGAGGAACAATGAGCAGTTCTTC.

This clonotype was recorded many times. The chain couples TRBV10-3 to TRBJ2-7, with D tentatively TRBD1 or TRBD2 (6 bases each). Trimming shortened V by 8 bases and J by 7 bases, and 12 bases separated the two germline ends. The CDR3 has 11 amino acids. Germline assignment: CDR1 ENHRY and CDR2 SYGVKD. The CDR3 protein is CAIPGAAEQYV. The CDR3 nucleotides read TGTGCCATCCCGGGGGCGGCTGAGCAGTACGTC.

This clonotype occurred a few times. The chain combines TRBV19 with TRBJ2-2, with D uncertain. The germline CDR1 and CDR2 sequences are LNHDA and SQIVND (reference sequence). CDR3 length: 14 amino acids. V lost 1 base to trimming and J lost 1 base, with 4 bases between them. This CDR3 reads CASSIGGNTGELFF. The CDR3 DNA reads TGTGCCAGTAGTATAGGGGGGAACACCGGGGAGCTGTTTTTT.

V gene TRBV29-1 combines with J gene TRBJ2-5, with D possibly called TRBD1 or TRBD2 (6 bases each). The CDR3 totals 12 residues. V was cut by 4 bases and J by 4 bases, with 10 bases left in between. The germline gives CDR1 SQVTM, CDR2 ANQGSEA. This CDR3 reads CSVGKGGETQYF. The CDR3, as DNA: TGCAGCGTTGGCAAGGGGGGAGAGACCCAGTACTTC.

The chain employs TRBV19 and TRBJ2-4; D tentatively fits TRBD1 or TRBD2 (5 bases each). This CDR3 has 16 residues. The germline V gene has CDR1 LNHDA and CDR2 SQIVND (reference sequence). Trimming stripped 3 bases from V and 6 bases from J, with 18 bases between. This chain's CDR3 is CASSIPGPVLGNIQYF. CDR3 bases: TGTGCCAGTAGTATTCCGGGACCCGTGTTGGGAAACATTCAGTACTTC.

The chain combines TRBV12-3 or TRBV12-4 with TRBJ2-5; D could derive from TRBD1 or TRBD2 (5 bases each). The V end lost 8 bases, the J end lost 4 bases, and 23 bases lay between the germline ends. The CDR3 runs 16 residues. In nucleotides, the CDR3 is TGTGCCAGCGCCTCGAAAGTGTCGGGACGAATAGAGACCCAGTACTTC. Translating it yields CASASKVSGRIETQYF.

A few counts support this clonotype. The chain's CDR3 is CASSFGRDGYTF. The DNA of the CDR3 is TGCGCCAGCAGCTTTGGCCGGGATGGCTACACCTTC. The rearrangement uses TRBV5-1 and TRBJ1-2; no firm D call. The CDR3 is made up of 12 amino acids. Germline CDR1 reads SGHRS; CDR2 reads YFSETQ. V dropped 2 bases and J dropped 6 bases, with 8 bases sitting between them.

In its sample, this clonotype was seen a few times. This sequence joins TRBV7-9 and TRBJ2-3; D not certain. Germline CDR1 SEHNR, CDR2 FQNEAQ (reference sequence). V gave up 1 base and J gave up 3 bases, with 5 bases separating them. The CDR3 extends over 13 amino acids. The CDR3 protein is CASSLVQTDTQYF. CDR3 DNA sequence: TGTGCCAGCAGCTTAGTCCAAACAGATACGCAGTATTTT.

The gene calls are TRBV10-3 and TRBJ2-7, with D possibly TRBD1 on 6 matching bases. V was shortened by 6 bases and J by 6 bases, with 15 bases between the two germline ends. Germline CDR1 is ENHRY and CDR2 is SYGVKD. The CDR3 is made up of 13 amino acids. The CDR3 bases are TGTGCCATCAGGGAGACAGGAAGGGGCGAGCAGTACTTC. This translates into CAIRETGRGEQYF.